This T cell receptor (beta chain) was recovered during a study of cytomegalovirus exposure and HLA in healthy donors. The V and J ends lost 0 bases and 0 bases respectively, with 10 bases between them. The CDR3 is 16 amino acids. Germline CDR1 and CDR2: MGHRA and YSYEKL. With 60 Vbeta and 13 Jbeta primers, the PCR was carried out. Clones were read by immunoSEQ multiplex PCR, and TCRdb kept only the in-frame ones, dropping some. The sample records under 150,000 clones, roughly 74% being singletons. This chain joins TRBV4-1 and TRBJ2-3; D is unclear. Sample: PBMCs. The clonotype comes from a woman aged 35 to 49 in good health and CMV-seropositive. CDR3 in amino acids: CASSQDRSASTDTQYF. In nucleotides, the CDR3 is TGCGCCAGCAGCCAAGATCGGTCCGCTAGCACAGATACGCAGTATTTT.